One sample yielded the 27 T cell receptor beta chains listed below, sequenced in a study of T cells in tuberculosis. Method: immunoSEQ multiplex PCR; TCRdb's copy keeps in-frame clones and lacks some. Found here are roughly 28,000 clones, nearly 90% of them singletons; the top ten hold 5% to 7%. The sample comprised PBMCs. These receptors were obtained from a donor aged 10 to 29 with latent tuberculosis or without tuberculosis infection.

This chain joins TRBV6-5 and TRBJ2-1; 10 bases fit TRBD1. J gave up 5 bases and V 0 bases, and 4 bases lay outside the gene matches. The V gene's germline CDR1 is MNHEY and CDR2 SVGAGI. The CDR3 spans 16 residues. The CDR3 protein is CASSYSDRGNNNEQFF. CDR3 sequence (DNA): TGTGCCAGCAGTTACTCGGACAGGGGGAACAACAATGAGCAGTTCTTC.

In DNA form, the CDR3 reads TGTGCCAGCAGCTTGGAGGGGACAGATACGCAGTATTTT. It yields the protein CASSLEGTDTQYF. The genes are TRBV7-9 and TRBJ2-3; maybe TRBD2 (6 bases). CDR1 SEHNR and CDR2 FQNEAQ come from the germline V gene (reference sequence). V gave up 3 bases and J gave up 3 bases, with 7 bases separating them. The length of the CDR3 is 13 residues.

V is TRBV10-1 and J is TRBJ2-7, with 9 positions matching TRBD1. Germline values: CDR1 WNHNN, CDR2 SYGVQD (reference sequence). V was clipped by 5 bases and J by 1 base; unmatched bases: 9. CDR3 length equals 16 residues. CDR3 loop: CASSRRDRVVSYEQYF. CDR3 sequence (DNA): TGCGCCAGCAGTAGACGGGACAGGGTCGTATCCTACGAGCAGTACTTC.

The chain links TRBV6-5 to TRBJ2-3; 7 nucleotides line up with TRBD2. The CDR3 length is 12 residues. Germline-derived CDR1 and CDR2 are MNHEY and SVGAGI. The V segment lost 5 bases and the J segment 7 bases; nucleotides outside the gene matches: 3. In DNA, the CDR3 is TGTGCCAGCAGTCAGGGAGGGCATACGCAGTATTTT. Its protein is CASSQGGHTQYF.

The chain recombines TRBV29-1 with TRBJ2-1; a weak D match, TRBD2 (5 bases). V shed 6 bases and J shed 5 bases, with 23 bases lying between them. CDR3 size: 16 residues. Per germline, CDR1 SQVTM and CDR2 ANQGSEA. The CDR3 sequence is CSVDDWVAQYNNEQFF. The CDR3 DNA reads TGCAGCGTGGACGACTGGGTAGCGCAGTATAACAATGAGCAGTTCTTC.

The chain is built from TRBV9 and TRBJ1-1; 9 bases fit TRBD1. The V gene's germline CDR1 is SGDLS and CDR2 YYNGEE. The CDR3 consists of 17 residues. J gave up 4 bases and V 2 bases, and 12 bases lay outside the gene matches. The CDR3 region has the DNA TGTGCCAGCAGCGTGGGACAGGGCTTTGGGTTTGGCACTGAAGCTTTCTTT. Translation: CASSVGQGFGFGTEAFF.

The chain employs TRBV10-3 and TRBJ2-1, with 9 bases fitting TRBD1. Germline assignment: CDR1 ENHRY and CDR2 SYGVKD. J was trimmed by 2 bases and V by 0 bases; bases with no gene match: 5. The CDR3 is made up of 17 amino acids. The DNA for the CDR3 is TGTGCCATCAGTGAGTCCAGGACAGGGGCCACCTACAATGAGCAGTTCTTC. Its translation is CAISESRTGATYNEQFF.

In DNA form, the CDR3 reads TGTGCCAGCAGCTTAGCAGGGAGCTCCTACAATGAGCAGTTCTTC. Its protein is CASSLAGSSYNEQFF. The genes are TRBV7-2 and TRBJ2-1; TRBD2 might be the D (5 bases). Germline CDR1 and CDR2: SGHTA and FQGNSA. The CDR3 runs 15 residues. V dropped 0 bases and J dropped 0 bases, with 6 bases sitting between them. The whole variable domain, filled in from reference TRBV7-2 and TRBJ2-1, reads GAGVSQSPSNKVTEKGKDVELRCDPISGHTALYWYRQSLGQGLEFLIYFQGNSAPDKSGLPSDRFSAERTGGSVSTLTIQRTQQEDSAVYLCASSLAGSSYNEQFFGPGTRLTVL.

The rearrangement joins TRBV5-1 to TRBJ1-1; 9 bases match TRBD1. The CDR3 runs to 15 residues. The trim removed 0 bases at V and 5 bases at J, leaving 5 bases unmatched. CDR1 SGHRS and CDR2 YFSETQ come from the germline V gene. CDR3: CASSLETGGGTEAFF. The CDR3 coding sequence is TGCGCCAGCAGCTTGGAGACAGGGGGAGGGACTGAAGCTTTCTTT.

The chain uses TRBV5-4 and TRBJ2-3; perhaps TRBD2 as D (6 bases). V gave up 4 bases and J gave up 5 bases, with 8 bases separating them. The V gene's germline CDR1 is SGHNT and CDR2 YYREEE (reference sequence). The length of the CDR3 is 12 residues. The chain's CDR3 is CASSPGEDTQYF. The CDR3, as DNA: TGTGCCAGCAGCCCGGGGGAAGATACGCAGTATTTT. The entire variable domain, with the rest obtained from reference TRBV5-4 and TRBJ2-3, is as follows: ETGVTQSPTHLIKTRGQQVTLRCSSQSGHNTVSWYQQALGQGPQFIFQYYREEENGRGNFPPRFSGLQFPNYSSELNVNALELDDSALYLCASSPGEDTQYFGPGTRLTVL.

The V and J genes are TRBV18 and TRBJ2-3; TRBD1 might be the D (6 bases). In germline, CDR1 is KGHSH, CDR2 LQKENI. Deletions cut 3 bases from V and 2 bases from J, with 12 bases between. This CDR3 is built from 15 residues. CDR3 region: CASSPDPGATDTQYF. DNA for the CDR3: TGTGCCAGCTCACCGGACCCAGGGGCCACAGATACGCAGTATTTT. The whole variable domain, filled in from reference TRBV18 and TRBJ2-3, reads NAGVMQNPRHLVRRRGQEARLRCSPMKGHSHVYWYRQLPEEGLKFMVYLQKENIIDESGMPKERFSAEFPKEGPSILRIQQVVRGDSAAYFCASSPDPGATDTQYFGPGTRLTVL.

The chain carries TRBV27 and TRBJ2-1; TRBD2 agrees at 8 bases. Germline values: CDR1 MNHEY, CDR2 SMNVEV (reference sequence). The trim removed 5 bases at V and 3 bases at J, leaving 3 bases unmatched. The CDR3 extends over 14 amino acids. CDR3 nucleotides: TGTGCCAGCAGTAACGGGGGGGACTACAATGAGCAGTTCTTC. It encodes CASSNGGDYNEQFF.

V gene TRBV4-3 combines with J gene TRBJ1-6; D ambiguous. The CDR3 runs to 17 residues. Per the germline V gene, CDR1 is LGHNA and CDR2 is YSLEER. Trimming cost V 0 bases and J 10 bases, with 19 bases left between them. This CDR3 reads CASSQDGPGIGNSPLHF. DNA of the CDR3: TGCGCCAGCAGCCAAGATGGGCCCGGAATAGGCAACTCACCCCTCCACTTT.

This clone appeared once. The sample contains more than one DNA sequence encoding this CDR3. The V call is TRBV7-9, the J call TRBJ1-4; 10 bases match TRBD1. The V gene's germline CDR1 is SEHNR and CDR2 FQNEAQ (reference sequence). The CDR3 runs to 14 residues. V was clipped by 4 bases and J by 6 bases; unmatched bases: 2. CDR3 residues: CASSSDRGDEKLFF. The CDR3 DNA follows: TGTGCCAGCAGCTCGGACAGGGGGGATGAAAAACTGTTTTTT.

V usage is TRBV28 and J usage is TRBJ1-5; possibly TRBD1 for D (6 bases). Germline V gives CDR1 MDHEN, CDR2 SYDVKM. The CDR3 contains 15 residues. Trimming stripped 11 bases from V and 2 bases from J, with 19 bases between. CDR3 loop: CAGQRGNGGNQPQHF. In DNA, the CDR3 is TGTGCCGGCCAAAGGGGGAATGGGGGCAATCAGCCCCAGCATTTT.

The chain uses TRBV7-3 and TRBJ1-1; perhaps TRBD1 as D (5 bases). The ends were cut back, 3 bases at V and 0 bases at J, with 11 bases in the middle. CDR1 and CDR2 from the germline V gene are SGHTA and FQGTGA. The CDR3 extends over 15 amino acids. The CDR3 is CASSFSGGVNTEAFF. In DNA, the CDR3 is TGTGCCAGCAGCTTCTCTGGGGGGGTGAACACTGAAGCTTTCTTT.

The V gene is TRBV2, the J gene TRBJ2-3; possibly TRBD2 for D (7 bases). The germline V and J ends were trimmed by 4 bases and 5 bases, with 16 bases remaining between them. This CDR3 contains 15 residues. The germline V gene encodes CDR1 SNHLY and CDR2 FYNNEI. CDR3 DNA: TGTGCCAGCAGTGCTGGGGGGGGCCGCGTAGATACGCAGTATTTT. Translating it yields CASSAGGGRVDTQYF.

The chain combines TRBV28 with TRBJ1-4; tentatively, D is TRBD1 (6 bases). The CDR3 consists of 15 residues. Deletions cut 10 bases from V and 0 bases from J, with 15 bases between. Germline V gives CDR1 MDHEN, CDR2 SYDVKM. CDR3: CAIRDRFSTNEKLFF. DNA for the CDR3: TGTGCCATAAGAGACAGGTTCTCAACTAATGAAAAACTGTTTTTT.

This clone was seen a single time. The chain joins TRBV27 to TRBJ2-1, with a tentative D call TRBD2 (7 bases). Per germline, CDR1 MNHEY and CDR2 SMNVEV (reference sequence). The CDR3 length is 13 residues. Trimming stripped 3 bases from V and 9 bases from J, with 12 bases between. In DNA, the CDR3 is TGTGCCAGCAGTTTTGGGGGGGCTGGTGAGCAGTTCTTC. Residues: CASSFGGAGEQFF.

The rearrangement uses TRBV7-2 and TRBJ2-2, with a possible D match to TRBD1 (5 bases). CDR1 and CDR2 (germline): SGHTA, FQGNSA. V lost 5 bases, J lost 3 bases, and 19 bases lay in between. This CDR3 has 17 residues. The CDR3 loop reads CASSPPVGQGYTGELFF. For the CDR3, the DNA is TGTGCCAGCAGCCCCCCGGTCGGGCAGGGCTACACCGGGGAGCTGTTTTTT. Based on the CDR3 plus reference TRBV7-2 and TRBJ2-2, the full variable domain is GAGVSQSPSNKVTEKGKDVELRCDPISGHTALYWYRQSLGQGLEFLIYFQGNSAPDKSGLPSDRFSAERTGGSVSTLTIQRTQQEDSAVYLCASSPPVGQGYTGELFFGEGSRLTVL.

This CDR3 is CASSIYLGDNEQFF. The CDR3 DNA reads TGTGCCAGTAGTATATACCTCGGGGACAATGAGCAGTTCTTC. The chain recombines TRBV19 with TRBJ2-1, with a tentative D call TRBD2 (5 bases). V was trimmed by 2 bases and J by 5 bases, leaving 10 bases between them. CDR1 and CDR2 from the germline V gene are LNHDA and SQIVND (reference sequence). The CDR3 spans 14 residues. Complete variable domain (other parts from reference TRBV19 and TRBJ2-1): DGGITQSPKYLFRKEGQNVTLSCEQNLNHDAMYWYRQDPGQGLRLIYYSQIVNDFQKGDIAEGYSVSREKKESFPLTVTSAQKNPTAFYLCASSIYLGDNEQFFGPGTRLTVL.

The V gene is TRBV6-4, the J gene TRBJ1-6; no firm D call. Germline V lookup: CDR1 MRHNA, CDR2 SNTAGT. This CDR3 is built from 15 residues. Trimming stripped 0 bases from V and 8 bases from J, with 11 bases between. CDR3 region: CASSDSLGGDSPLHF. The DNA of the CDR3 is TGTGCCAGCAGTGACTCGTTAGGAGGAGATTCACCCCTCCACTTT.

The chain employs TRBV2 and TRBJ2-2, with 9 nucleotides matching TRBD1. J lost 5 bases, V lost 5 bases, and 15 bases had no gene match. CDR3 length equals 18 residues. Germline assignment: CDR1 SNHLY and CDR2 FYNNEI. The CDR3 protein is CASSIPGQGEVWTGELFF. The CDR3, as DNA: TGTGCCAGCAGTATCCCGGGACAGGGTGAGGTTTGGACCGGGGAGCTGTTTTTT. Full variable domain (remainder filled in from reference TRBV2 and TRBJ2-2): EPEVTQTPSHQVTQMGQEVILRCVPISNHLYFYWYRQILGQKVEFLVSFYNNEISEKSEIFDDQFSVERPDGSNFTLKIRSTKLEDSAMYFCASSIPGQGEVWTGELFFGEGSRLTVL.

Here the CDR3 reads CASSGGLGYEQYF. CDR3 in DNA: TGTGCCAGCAGCGGGGGACTAGGCTACGAGCAGTACTTC. V gene TRBV7-3 combines with J gene TRBJ2-7, with 8 bases aligning to TRBD2. CDR3 length: 13 amino acids. V gave up 5 bases and J gave up 3 bases; unmatched junction bases: 3. Per germline, CDR1 SGHTA and CDR2 FQGTGA.

The rearrangement links TRBV9 to TRBJ1-1; a possible D gene is TRBD1 (6 bases). The CDR3 is 15 residues long. V dropped 0 bases and J dropped 10 bases, with 19 bases sitting between them. Germline CDR1 SGDLS, CDR2 YYNGEE. The CDR3 loop reads CASSVGPGVREIAFF. CDR3 sequence (DNA): TGTGCCAGCAGCGTAGGCCCAGGGGTAAGGGAAATAGCTTTCTTT.

CDR3 amino acids: CASSAKWPGLIHF. In DNA, the CDR3 is TGTGCCAGCAGTGCCAAATGGCCAGGCCTAATCCACTTT. This sequence joins TRBV25-1 and TRBJ1-6; D ambiguous. Looked up from germline, CDR1 is MGHDK and CDR2 is SYGVNS. V lost 4 bases, J lost 17 bases, and 18 bases lay in between. This CDR3 region has 13 residues.

The chain links TRBV6-1 to TRBJ1-3, with TRBD1 matching 8 bases. Germline CDR1 and CDR2: MNHNS and SASEGT. J lost 0 bases, V lost 7 bases, and 5 bases had no gene match. The CDR3 is 15 amino acids. CDR3 protein: CASTLQGASGNTIYF. The CDR3 nucleotides are TGTGCCAGCACCCTCCAGGGGGCCTCTGGAAACACCATATATTTT.